One and the same sample provided the 13 T cell receptor beta chains below, sequenced in a study of blood T cells in healthy people across ages. The use of a sample-barcoded 5' primer and a J-beta primer mix characterized a second PCR of about 7 to 12 cycles. TCRdb ran MiXCR on the 5' RACE reads and lists one entry per CDR3 protein. Among 1 million or so distinct CDR3 sequences, roughly 45% were seen once, and the ten largest hold under 20%. The sequenced sample consisted of blood. Receptors originate from a woman aged 60 to 75 in good health.

The V gene is TRBV28, the J gene TRBJ2-4; the match to TRBD1 covers 9 bases. The assigned J gene may be wrong: the sequence end matches TRBJ2-7 better. CDR1 is MDHEN and CDR2 is SYDVKM in the germline V gene. CDR3 size: 15 residues. The CDR3 nucleotides read TGTGCCAGCAGTTTTACGGGACAGGGAGTTTCCGAGCAGTACTTC. Protein: CASSFTGQGVSEQYF.

The genes are TRBV3-1 and TRBJ1-1; the D is unclear. With 1 base removed from V and 0 bases from J, the gap between germline ends came to 15 bases. The germline V gene encodes CDR1 LGHDT and CDR2 YNNKEL (reference sequence). The CDR3 sequence is 17 residues long. The CDR3 DNA follows: TGTGCCAGCAGCCAAGGGGAACTTCGGATCTTGAACACTGAAGCTTTCTTT. Translating it yields CASSQGELRILNTEAFF.

This clonotype was seen more than once but under ten times. This sequence joins TRBV27 and TRBJ2-7; 9 bases match TRBD1. The V gene end was trimmed by 0 bases and the J gene end by 3 bases; junction bases not matched to a gene: 9. CDR3 length equals 17 residues. Germline CDR1 and CDR2: MNHEY and SMNVEV (reference sequence). The DNA for the CDR3 is TGTGCCAGCAGTTTATCAGCCGGAGACAGGGGGGTCTACGAGCAGTACTTC. Translation: CASSLSAGDRGVYEQYF.

The rearrangement links TRBV2 to TRBJ2-1, with TRBD1 matching over 11 bases. After removal of 6 bases from V and 6 bases from J, the junction contained 16 bases not matched to a gene. There are 18 residues in the CDR3. Germline V gene sequence: CDR1 SNHLY, CDR2 FYNNEI. CDR3 in DNA: TGTGCCAGCAGGGGCAAACCGGGACAGGGGGTTTTGGGCAATGAGCAGTTCTTC. This codes for CASRGKPGQGVLGNEQFF.

In this sample, this clonotype turned up once. This chain links TRBV7-2 with TRBJ1-1; possible D gene TRBD1, 6 bases. V was shortened by 6 bases and J by 1 base, with 12 bases between the two germline ends. The length of the CDR3 is 14 residues. Germline CDR1 SGHTA, CDR2 FQGNSA. The chain's CDR3 is CASSRPGANTEAFF. In DNA, the CDR3 is TGTGCCAGCAGTCGGCCGGGGGCGAACACTGAAGCTTTCTTT. The full variable domain, its missing parts supplied by reference TRBV7-2 and TRBJ1-1, is GAGVSQSPSNKVTEKGKDVELRCDPISGHTALYWYRQSLGQGLEFLIYFQGNSAPDKSGLPSDRFSAERTGGSVSTLTIQRTQQEDSAVYLCASSRPGANTEAFFGQGTRLTVV.

This clonotype was picked up a small number of times. The V gene is TRBV20-1, the J gene TRBJ2-7; D ambiguous. This CDR3 is 15 amino acids long. The V gene lost 0 bases and the J gene lost 2 bases, with 14 bases spanning the gap. Germline values: CDR1 DFQATT, CDR2 SNEGSKA (reference sequence). As DNA, the CDR3 is TGCAGTGCTAGAGAGGACCTCCTTGGGGCCTACGAGCAGTACTTC. It codes for CSAREDLLGAYEQYF.

This clonotype was detected a few times. V gene TRBV24-1 combines with J gene TRBJ2-5; tentative D call: TRBD2 (5 bases). Deletions cut 9 bases from V and 6 bases from J, with 13 bases between. The CDR3 has 12 amino acids. Germline V CDR1 and CDR2: KGHDR, SFDVKD. CDR3 DNA sequence: TGTGCCACCCAGAGGGCCAGGAAGACCCAGTACTTC. This encodes CATQRARKTQYF.

This clonotype was counted only a few times. The chain employs TRBV10-1 and TRBJ2-1, with TRBD2 matching over 7 bases. The CDR3 has 15 residues. The germline V gene encodes CDR1 WNHNN and CDR2 SYGVQD (reference sequence). The V gene end was trimmed by 4 bases and the J gene end by 4 bases; junction bases not matched to a gene: 7. Here the CDR3 DNA reads TGCGCCAGCAGTGTTTTGGCGGGAGTATACAATGAGCAGTTCTTC. Protein: CASSVLAGVYNEQFF.

This clonotype appeared once. The chain couples TRBV9 to TRBJ2-7; 7 nucleotides agree with TRBD2. The CDR3 length is 15 residues. Germline CDR1 SGDLS, CDR2 YYNGEE. The V and J ends lost 0 bases and 4 bases, in that order; junction bases with no gene match: 7. Here the CDR3 reads CASSVAGGLDYEQYF. The CDR3 region has the DNA TGTGCCAGCAGCGTAGCCGGGGGGTTGGATTACGAGCAGTACTTC.

This clonotype was counted between two and nine times. This sequence joins TRBV20-1 and TRBJ1-5, with 10 bases identical to TRBD1. The V gene end was trimmed by 6 bases and the J gene end by 2 bases; junction bases not matched to a gene: 10. CDR3 length: 16 amino acids. From germline, CDR1 is DFQATT and CDR2 SNEGSKA (reference sequence). CDR3 in DNA: TGCAGTGCGAGCAATGCCGGGACAGGGGGCAATCAGCCCCAGCATTTT. It specifies CSASNAGTGGNQPQHF.

The table lists this clonotype with a count of one. The V call is TRBV6-1, the J call TRBJ2-3; D is perhaps TRBD1 or TRBD2 (5 bases each). This CDR3 region has 14 residues. CDR1 and CDR2 (germline): MNHNS, SASEGT. Trimming removed 8 bases at V and 2 bases at J, with 14 bases between. CDR3 bases: TGTGCCAGCGGGATACTCGGGGCCACAGATACGCAGTATTTT. Translated, it gives CASGILGATDTQYF.

This rearrangement joins TRBV3-1 to TRBJ2-4; no reliable D call. The CDR3 is 16 residues long. Germline V CDR1 and CDR2: LGHDT, YNNKEL (reference sequence). The V end lost 3 bases, the J end lost 13 bases, and 25 bases lay between the germline ends. The CDR3 region is CASSHPEDPAFREQYF. CDR3 coding DNA: TGTGCCAGCAGCCACCCCGAGGACCCCGCGTTCCGAGAGCAGTACTTC.

The chain employs TRBV27 and TRBJ2-7, with D perhaps assigned TRBD1 or TRBD2 (5 bases each). The J call is doubtful: the DNA matches TRBJ2-5 better. The V gene's germline CDR1 is MNHEY and CDR2 SMNVEV (reference sequence). The CDR3 spans 12 residues. The CDR3 DNA reads as TGTGCCAGCAGTTCTAGGGACGGGACCCAGTACTTC. Protein: CASSSRDGTQYF.